Presented here are 24 T cell receptor beta chains from one specimen sequenced in a study of identical twins. TCRdb itself ran the 5' RACE reads through MiXCR, one entry per CDR3 protein. The sample has hundreds of thousands of distinct CDR3 sequences, 8.6% seen once. The same sample was also used in a study of yellow fever vaccine responses in identical twins.

The sequencing sample was made of PBMCs. These receptors were taken from a woman aged 18-35 years in good health.

This clonotype was observed at least ten times. This chain uses TRBV7-2 with TRBJ2-7; possible D gene TRBD2, 7 bases. CDR3 length: 14 residues. CDR1 is SGHTA and CDR2 is FQGNSA in the germline V gene. The V and J ends lost 5 bases and 1 base respectively, with 12 bases between them. Here the CDR3 reads CASSPKGGSYEQYF. The CDR3 DNA sequence: TGTGCCAGCAGCCCCAAGGGGGGGTCCTACGAGCAGTACTTC. The variable domain in full, with the rest retrieved from reference TRBV7-2 and TRBJ2-7, is GAGVSQSPSNKVTEKGKDVELRCDPISGHTALYWYRQSLGQGLEFLIYFQGNSAPDKSGLPSDRFSAERTGGSVSTLTIQRTQQEDSAVYLCASSPKGGSYEQYFGPGTRLTVT.

The chain uses TRBV19 and TRBJ1-4; tentatively, D is TRBD1 (6 bases). Germline-derived CDR1 and CDR2 are LNHDA and SQIVND (reference sequence). With 4 bases removed from V and 6 bases from J, the gap between germline ends came to 18 bases. CDR3 length: 16 residues. CDR3 sequence reads: CASSTVGGTSHEKLFF. The CDR3, as DNA: TGTGCCAGTAGTACTGTTGGTGGGACAAGCCATGAAAAACTGTTTTTT.

The rearrangement uses TRBV7-2 and TRBJ2-5; TRBD2 aligns across 8 bases. In germline, CDR1 is SGHTA, CDR2 FQGNSA. Unmatched junction bases numbered 16, after V lost 5 bases and J lost 5 bases. This CDR3 is built from 17 residues. Written as DNA, the CDR3 is TGTGCCAGCAGCGTTAGTATGAAAGCGGGAGCGGGGGAGACCCAGTACTTC. Translated, it gives CASSVSMKAGAGETQYF. The full variable domain, its missing parts supplied by reference TRBV7-2 and TRBJ2-5, is GAGVSQSPSNKVTEKGKDVELRCDPISGHTALYWYRQSLGQGLEFLIYFQGNSAPDKSGLPSDRFSAERTGGSVSTLTIQRTQQEDSAVYLCASSVSMKAGAGETQYFGPGTRLLVL.

V is TRBV5-1 and J is TRBJ2-5; TRBD2 agrees at 15 bases. The V gene's germline CDR1 is SGHRS and CDR2 YFSETQ. There are 16 residues in the CDR3. With 3 bases clipped from V and 1 base from J, the junction kept 1 base outside the gene matches. CDR3 residues: CASSWGLAGGQETQYF. CDR3 nucleotide sequence: TGCGCCAGCAGCTGGGGACTAGCGGGAGGCCAAGAGACCCAGTACTTC.

This clonotype was counted a single time. The chain links TRBV5-4 to TRBJ2-3; 8 nucleotides agree with TRBD2. V was pared by 4 bases and J by 3 bases, with 13 bases of the junction left unmatched. The CDR3 extends over 17 amino acids. Germline lookup yields CDR1 SGHNT and CDR2 YYREEE (reference sequence). This CDR3 is CASSRWTSLGGTDTQYF. The CDR3 bases are TGTGCCAGCAGCCGTTGGACTAGCCTTGGGGGAACAGATACGCAGTATTTT. Looking up the rest from reference TRBV5-4 and TRBJ2-3 gives the full variable domain: ETGVTQSPTHLIKTRGQQVTLRCSSQSGHNTVSWYQQALGQGPQFIFQYYREEENGRGNFPPRFSGLQFPNYSSELNVNALELDDSALYLCASSRWTSLGGTDTQYFGPGTRLTVL.

In its sample, this clonotype was seen a few times. This rearrangement joins TRBV12-3 or TRBV12-4 to TRBJ2-7; 10 positions match TRBD2. V lost 4 bases and J lost 5; bases outside the gene matches: 8. This CDR3 contains 15 residues. CDR3: CASSYPLAGKNEQYF. The CDR3 DNA reads TGTGCCAGCAGTTACCCACTAGCGGGGAAGAACGAGCAGTACTTC.

This clonotype was picked up many times. The chain is built from TRBV5-1 and TRBJ2-1; possibly TRBD2 for D (5 bases). The V gene lost 3 bases and the J gene lost 4 bases, with 11 bases spanning the gap. Per germline, CDR1 SGHRS and CDR2 YFSETQ. The CDR3 spans 14 residues. CDR3 in amino acids: CASSWGDSYNEQFF. DNA of the CDR3: TGCGCCAGCAGCTGGGGAGACTCGTACAATGAGCAGTTCTTC.

Comment on this clonotype: This may arise from a read error, as a much more abundant clone is one base away. The chain is built from TRBV12-3 or TRBV12-4 and TRBJ2-7; 9 bases agree with TRBD2. The DNA end is a closer match to TRBJ2-1, so the J assignment may be wrong. This CDR3 is built from 15 residues. This CDR3 reads CASSPQASGMGEQFF. The CDR3 DNA reads TGTGCCAGCAGCCCCCAGGCTAGCGGGATGGGAGAGCAGTTCTTC.

This clonotype came up a few times. The CDR3 DNA follows: TGTGCCAGCATTGAGGGTGAGCAGTTCTTC. Encoded protein: CASIEGEQFF. This chain joins TRBV2 and TRBJ2-1; a weak D match, TRBD2 (5 bases). The V and J ends lost 7 bases and 9 bases respectively, with 7 bases between them. Germline CDR1 reads SNHLY; CDR2 reads FYNNEI. The CDR3 is 10 amino acids.

This clonotype was counted a few times. The J gene is TRBJ2-1, the V gene TRBV7-2, with no clear D. This CDR3 is built from 12 residues. Germline values: CDR1 SGHTA, CDR2 FQGNSA. The V and J ends lost 0 bases and 15 bases respectively, with 12 bases between them. CDR3: CASSLAAGVRFF. The CDR3 DNA is TGTGCCAGCAGCTTAGCGGCAGGAGTTCGGTTCTTC.

This clonotype was counted at least ten times. The chain couples TRBV6-5 to TRBJ2-2; TRBD1 or TRBD2 may be the D gene (5 bases each). Trimming removed 3 bases at V and 3 bases at J, with 8 bases between. The CDR3 totals 14 residues. Germline values: CDR1 MNHEY, CDR2 SVGAGI. The CDR3 DNA reads as TGTGCCAGCAGTTATGGGGGAGACACCGGGGAGCTGTTTTTT. It yields the protein CASSYGGDTGELFF.

This clonotype was recorded at least ten times. This chain links TRBV12-3 or TRBV12-4 with TRBJ1-6; tentatively, D is TRBD1 (5 bases). The CDR3 is 15 residues long. With 4 bases removed from V and 9 bases from J, the gap between germline ends came to 16 bases. The CDR3 region has the DNA TGTGCCAGCAGTTCTGGCAGGGTTGTGGGTTCACCCCTCCACTTT. Its protein product is CASSSGRVVGSPLHF.

This clonotype was seen ten or more times. This chain uses TRBV12-3 or TRBV12-4 with TRBJ2-3; the match to TRBD2 covers 8 bases. J gave up 3 bases and V 2 bases, and 7 bases lay outside the gene matches. There are 16 residues in the CDR3. CDR3 bases: TGTGCCAGCAGTTTATGGCGGGGGGAAAAAACAGATACGCAGTATTTT. Translation gives CASSLWRGEKTDTQYF.

This clonotype turned up a few times. This chain uses TRBV9 with TRBJ2-3; 7 bases agree with TRBD2. CDR3 length equals 13 residues. Germline V CDR1 and CDR2: SGDLS, YYNGEE. V was clipped by 0 bases and J by 8 bases; unmatched bases: 3. CDR3 protein: CASSVESGGTQYF. The CDR3 DNA follows: TGTGCCAGCAGCGTAGAGTCGGGGGGTACGCAGTATTTT.

This clonotype was seen repeatedly, ten times or more. This chain uses TRBV7-2 with TRBJ2-1; possibly TRBD1 or TRBD2 for D (5 bases each). V was cut by 5 bases and J by 9 bases, with 17 bases left in between. This CDR3 region has 14 residues. Per germline, CDR1 SGHTA and CDR2 FQGNSA. CDR3 coding DNA: TGTGCCAGCAGCGCCGCCGGGACGGCACCTGAGCAGTTCTTC. Protein sequence: CASSAAGTAPEQFF.

The rearrangement uses TRBV20-1 and TRBJ2-1; 12 bases align to TRBD2. With 3 bases clipped from V and 8 bases from J, the junction kept 5 bases outside the gene matches. Germline CDR1 DFQATT, CDR2 SNEGSKA (reference sequence). The CDR3 has 14 amino acids. The CDR3 DNA follows: TGCAGTGCTAGCCCGACTAGCGGGAGAGATGAGCAGTTCTTC. Encoded protein: CSASPTSGRDEQFF.

This clonotype was counted at least ten times. V and J are TRBV2 and TRBJ2-2; D may be TRBD2 (6 bases). Between the trimmed V and J ends, which lost 4 bases and 0 bases, there was a span of 9 bases. CDR3 length: 15 residues. The germline gives CDR1 SNHLY, CDR2 FYNNEI. CDR3 region: CASSARTTNTGELFF. The CDR3, as DNA: TGTGCCAGCAGTGCTCGGACTACGAACACCGGGGAGCTGTTTTTT.

This clonotype was recorded many times. The V call is TRBV27, the J call TRBJ2-7; D is uncertain. Germline values: CDR1 MNHEY, CDR2 SMNVEV (reference sequence). V was pared by 2 bases and J by 2 bases, with 16 bases between. This CDR3 comprises 16 residues. This CDR3 is CASSLRGADTAYEQYF. As DNA, the CDR3 is TGTGCCAGCAGTTTAAGAGGTGCTGATACGGCCTACGAGCAGTACTTC.

The chain links TRBV5-5 to TRBJ1-4, with D unclear. The CDR3 has 15 residues. Trimming shortened V by 4 bases and J by 0 bases, and 10 bases separated the two germline ends. Germline-derived CDR1 and CDR2 are SGHKS and YYEKEE (reference sequence). CDR3 region: CASSPTPTTNEKLFF. In DNA, the CDR3 is TGTGCCAGCAGCCCGACACCTACAACTAATGAAAAACTGTTTTTT.

V usage is TRBV24-1 and J usage is TRBJ2-3; D not resolved. The germline V gene has CDR1 KGHDR and CDR2 SFDVKD. The CDR3 is 15 residues long. V shed 6 bases and J shed 0 bases, with 12 bases lying between them. The CDR3, as DNA: TGTGCCACCAGTATTGCTGGGGTCAGCACAGATACGCAGTATTTT. It is translated as CATSIAGVSTDTQYF.

J is TRBJ1-5 and V is TRBV7-9, with D hard to call. From germline, CDR1 is SEHNR and CDR2 FQNEAQ (reference sequence). The V end was cut by 1 base, the J end by 2 bases, with 15 bases between. The CDR3 runs to 17 residues. CDR3 protein: CASSLGEGTIGNQPQHF. The CDR3, as DNA: TGTGCCAGCAGCTTAGGGGAGGGTACGATAGGCAATCAGCCCCAGCATTTT.

This clonotype was recorded many times. The chain combines TRBV4-2 with TRBJ2-1; 11 bases match TRBD2. Germline V gene sequence: CDR1 LGHNA, CDR2 YNFKEQ. Losses at the gene ends were 4 bases for V and 8 bases for J; bases not matched to a gene: 10. The CDR3 covers 16 residues. The CDR3 protein is CASSLTLAGGPYEQFF. The DNA of the CDR3 is TGTGCCAGCAGCCTGACGTTAGCGGGAGGGCCCTATGAGCAGTTCTTC.

The J gene is TRBJ2-4, the V gene TRBV11-2, with TRBD2 as a possible D gene (5 bases). The V end was cut by 5 bases, the J end by 5 bases, with 19 bases between. The CDR3 length is 16 residues. Germline V gene sequence: CDR1 SGHAT, CDR2 FQNNGV. The CDR3 nucleotides are TGTGCCAGCAGCCCCTCGCGGGCGCGGGCCCAAAACATTCAGTACTTC. This sequence encodes CASSPSRARAQNIQYF.

This clonotype has ten or more counts. The chain is built from TRBV7-2 and TRBJ2-7; 7 positions agree with TRBD2. Germline trimming cut 3 bases from V and 1 base from J; bases unmatched to any gene: 6. The CDR3 has 15 amino acids. Germline V gives CDR1 SGHTA, CDR2 FQGNSA. CDR3 amino acids: CASSLFGGGSYEQYF. The DNA of the CDR3 is TGTGCCAGCAGCTTGTTCGGCGGGGGATCCTACGAGCAGTACTTC.